This T cell receptor beta chain was sequenced in a study of PD-1 blockade in mismatch repair-deficient tumors (dated 2017 in TCRdb). About the full investigation: Between September 2013 and September 2016, the trial enrolled 86 consecutive patients with around 11 types of mismatch repair-deficient cancer, all of whom had received prior treatment and were progressing. Deep sequencing of TCR CDR3 regions was used to track tumor-associated T cell clones in peripheral blood of patients responding to PD-1 blockade. Beyond this particular receptor, the publication reports: After pembrolizumab, tumor-resident clones, which were often undetectable in blood before treatment, expanded rapidly and then contracted, generally ahead of radiologic responses.

To note about this clone: What antigen it recognizes has not been identified. No per-base quality is available; no much larger clone lies one base away.

Libraries came from the immunoSEQ multiplex PCR assay. TCRdb carries this immuneACCESS record with in-frame sequences only. Its versions omit some clonotypes, under half of them owing to an unresolved V gene in the studies checked, with the rest unexplained. The sample table contains tens of thousands of clones; only one count was recorded for around 80% of them. Jointly, the top ten make up around 5.1% of the sample. For each enrolled patient, mismatch repair deficiency was established using either polymerase chain reaction or immunohistochemistry. TCR sequencing was performed for a few patients who responded to pembrolizumab therapy. The phase II trial prospectively evaluated PD-1 blockade with pembrolizumab in advanced mismatch repair-deficient cancers, independent of tissue of origin. Serial peripheral blood T cell samples were collected before and at multiple times after starting PD-1 blockade. Blood sampling times were expressed in weeks after the first pembrolizumab dose.

The sample in question was peripheral blood, obtained 44 weeks after starting pembrolizumab. This receptor was taken from an adult with mismatch repair-deficient cancer.

CDR3 region: CASSQGSSQPQHF. The nucleotide sequence reads as follows: TGTGCCAGTAGTCAGGGTTCTTCGCAGCCCCAGCATTTT. This receptor chain uses TRBV19 and TRBJ1-5, with a tentative D gene TRBD1 over 5 matching bases. V is clipped by 5 bases and J by 7 bases, and the sequence between their germline boundaries is 12 bases long. The CDR3 goes from the cysteine to the phenylalanine over 13 residues. Only CDR3 DNA is held: 39 bases, read in frame from base 1. From a lookup of the germline V gene (reference sequence), CDR1 and CDR2 are LNHDA and SQIVND.